This T cell receptor beta chain was captured by sequencing in a study of identical twins. CDR1 SGHRS and CDR2 YFSETQ come from the germline V gene. This CDR3 is built from 15 residues. V gave up 3 bases and J gave up 0 bases, with 10 bases separating them. Worth noting for this clonotype: Its cognate antigen is unknown.

In TCRdb, the 5' RACE reads were re-called with MiXCR into one record per CDR3 protein. Of some 900,000 distinct CDR3 sequences in the sample, more than 9% are singletons; the top ten hold about 1.5%. General study findings and limits: The authors noted that invariant MAIT and iNKT cells could partly confound zero-insertion analyses. The study found that models underestimated out-of-frame TCR alpha sharing in monozygotic twins. Excess twin sharing in beta out-of-frame sequences was weaker.

A further study also used this sample, focusing on yellow fever vaccine responses in identical twins.

What was sequenced was PBMCs. The V and J genes are TRBV5-1 and TRBJ2-4; D is unresolved. This TCR was sampled from a woman younger than 30 in good health. The CDR3 region has the DNA TGCGCCAGCAGCTGGGCCACGGAAGCCAAAAACATTCAGTACTTC. Its translation: CASSWATEAKNIQYF.